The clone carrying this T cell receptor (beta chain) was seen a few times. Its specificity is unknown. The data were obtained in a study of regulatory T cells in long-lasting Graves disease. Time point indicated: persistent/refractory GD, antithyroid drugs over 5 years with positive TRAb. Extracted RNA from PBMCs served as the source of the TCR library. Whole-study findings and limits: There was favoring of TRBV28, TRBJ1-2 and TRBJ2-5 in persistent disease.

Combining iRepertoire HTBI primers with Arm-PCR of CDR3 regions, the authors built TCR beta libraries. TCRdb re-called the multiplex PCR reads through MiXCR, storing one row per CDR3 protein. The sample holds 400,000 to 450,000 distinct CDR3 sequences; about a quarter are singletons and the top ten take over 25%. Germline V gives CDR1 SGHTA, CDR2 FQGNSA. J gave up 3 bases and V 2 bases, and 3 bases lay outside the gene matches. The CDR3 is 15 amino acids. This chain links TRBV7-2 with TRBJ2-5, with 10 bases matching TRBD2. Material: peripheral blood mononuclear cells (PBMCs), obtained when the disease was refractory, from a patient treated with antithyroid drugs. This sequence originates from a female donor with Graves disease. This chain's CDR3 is CASSLRTSGKETQYF. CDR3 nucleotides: TGTGCCAGCAGCTTAAGGACTAGCGGTAAAGAGACCCAGTACTTC.